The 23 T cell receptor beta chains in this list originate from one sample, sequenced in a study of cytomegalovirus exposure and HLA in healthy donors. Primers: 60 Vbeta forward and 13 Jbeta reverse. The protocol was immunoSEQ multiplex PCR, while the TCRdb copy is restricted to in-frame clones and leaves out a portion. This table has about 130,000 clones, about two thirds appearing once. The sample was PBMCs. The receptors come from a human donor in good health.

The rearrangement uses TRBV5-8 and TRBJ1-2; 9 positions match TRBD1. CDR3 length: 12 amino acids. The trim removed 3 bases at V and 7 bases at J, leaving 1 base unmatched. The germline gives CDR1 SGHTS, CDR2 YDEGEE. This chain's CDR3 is CASSWDRVGYTF. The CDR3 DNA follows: TGTGCCAGCAGCTGGGACAGGGTTGGCTACACCTTC.

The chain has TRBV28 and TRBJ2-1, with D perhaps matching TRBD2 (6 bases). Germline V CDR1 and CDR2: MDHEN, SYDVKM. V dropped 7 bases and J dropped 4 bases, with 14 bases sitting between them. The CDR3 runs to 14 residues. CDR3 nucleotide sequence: TGTGCCAGCACTAAGCCTGGGGGGTACAATGAGCAGTTCTTC. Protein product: CASTKPGGYNEQFF.

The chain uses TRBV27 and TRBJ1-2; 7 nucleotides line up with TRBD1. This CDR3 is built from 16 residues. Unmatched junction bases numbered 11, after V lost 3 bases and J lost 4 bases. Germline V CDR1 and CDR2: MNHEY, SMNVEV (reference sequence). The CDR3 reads CASSFGQGQSTYGYTF. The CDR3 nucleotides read TGTGCCAGCAGTTTTGGGCAGGGACAGAGTACCTATGGCTACACCTTC.

In DNA, the CDR3 is TGTGCCACTCATCGACGGACAGGGGCGTCCCGGAGCTCCTACGAGCAGTACTTC. Translation: CATHRRTGASRSSYEQYF. The chain uses TRBV27 and TRBJ2-7; 9 bases line up with TRBD1. The germline V gene encodes CDR1 MNHEY and CDR2 SMNVEV (reference sequence). CDR3 length: 18 residues. With V trimmed by 10 bases and J by 0 bases, 19 bases remained unmatched.

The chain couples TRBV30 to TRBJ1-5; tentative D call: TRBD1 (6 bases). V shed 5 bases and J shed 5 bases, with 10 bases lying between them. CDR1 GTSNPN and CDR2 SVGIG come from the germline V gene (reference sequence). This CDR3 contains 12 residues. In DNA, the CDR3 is TGTGCCTGGGGACAGCCCGATCAGCCCCAGCATTTT. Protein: CAWGQPDQPQHF.

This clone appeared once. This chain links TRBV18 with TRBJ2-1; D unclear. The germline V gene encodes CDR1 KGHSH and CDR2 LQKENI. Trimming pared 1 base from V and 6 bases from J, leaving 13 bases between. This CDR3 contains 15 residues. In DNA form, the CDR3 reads TGTGCCAGCTCACCACAAAGGCTAGAGTTCAATGAGCAGTTCTTC. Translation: CASSPQRLEFNEQFF.

The CDR3 loop reads CASRPGLAGEYQQFF. In DNA, the CDR3 is TGTGCCAGCAGACCGGGACTAGCGGGAGAGTATCAGCAGTTCTTC. V usage is TRBV2 and J usage is TRBJ2-1; 14 bases line up with TRBD2. The germline CDR1 and CDR2 sequences are SNHLY and FYNNEI. The CDR3 loop spans 15 amino acids. Trimming at V came to 6 bases and at J to 11 bases, leaving 9 bases not matched to a gene.

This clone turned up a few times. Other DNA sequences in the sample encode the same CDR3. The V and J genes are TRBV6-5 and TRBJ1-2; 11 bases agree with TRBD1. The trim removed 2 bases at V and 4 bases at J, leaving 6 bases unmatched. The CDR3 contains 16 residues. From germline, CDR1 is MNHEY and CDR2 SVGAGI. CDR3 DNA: TGTGCCAGCAGTTACCTTAGGACAGGGGGCGGCTATGGCTACACCTTC. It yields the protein CASSYLRTGGGYGYTF.

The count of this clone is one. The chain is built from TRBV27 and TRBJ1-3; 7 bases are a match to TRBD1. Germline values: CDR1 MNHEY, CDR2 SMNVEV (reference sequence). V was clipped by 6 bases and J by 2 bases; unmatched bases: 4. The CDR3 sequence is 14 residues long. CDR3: CASSPGTAGNTIYF. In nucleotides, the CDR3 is TGTGCCAGCAGCCCAGGGACAGCTGGAAACACCATATATTTT.

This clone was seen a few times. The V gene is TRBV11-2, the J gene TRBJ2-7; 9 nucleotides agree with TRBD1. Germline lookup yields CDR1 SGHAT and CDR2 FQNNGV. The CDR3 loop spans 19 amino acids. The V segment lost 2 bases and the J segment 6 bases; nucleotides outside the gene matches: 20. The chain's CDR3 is CASSLLNIVGQGMSGEQYF. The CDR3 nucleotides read TGTGCCAGCAGCTTACTGAATATTGTGGGACAGGGTATGTCGGGCGAGCAGTACTTC.

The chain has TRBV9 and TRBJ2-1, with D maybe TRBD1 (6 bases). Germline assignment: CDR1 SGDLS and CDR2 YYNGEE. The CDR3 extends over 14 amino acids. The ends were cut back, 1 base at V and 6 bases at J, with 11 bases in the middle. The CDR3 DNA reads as TGTGCCAGCAGCGTACTCCCACAGGGCAATGAGCAGTTCTTC. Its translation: CASSVLPQGNEQFF.

As DNA, the CDR3 is TGTGCCAGCAATACGGACTACTCTGGAAACACCATATATTTT. It specifies CASNTDYSGNTIYF. This chain links TRBV6-1 with TRBJ1-3; D is ambiguous. The CDR3 runs 14 residues. In germline, CDR1 is MNHNS, CDR2 SASEGT. V lost 7 bases to trimming and J lost 0 bases, with 10 bases between them.

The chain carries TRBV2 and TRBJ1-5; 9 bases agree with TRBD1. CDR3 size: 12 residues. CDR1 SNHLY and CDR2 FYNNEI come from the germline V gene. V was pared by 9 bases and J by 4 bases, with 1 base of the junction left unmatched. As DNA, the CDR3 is TGTGCCAGGGGGACAGGGAATCAGCCCCAGCATTTT. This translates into CARGTGNQPQHF.

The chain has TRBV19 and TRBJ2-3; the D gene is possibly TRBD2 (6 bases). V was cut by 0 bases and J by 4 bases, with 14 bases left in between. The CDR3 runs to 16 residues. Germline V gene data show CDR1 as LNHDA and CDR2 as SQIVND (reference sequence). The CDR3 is CASSIDLTSLADTQYF. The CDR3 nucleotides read TGTGCCAGTAGTATAGACTTGACTAGTCTCGCAGATACGCAGTATTTT.

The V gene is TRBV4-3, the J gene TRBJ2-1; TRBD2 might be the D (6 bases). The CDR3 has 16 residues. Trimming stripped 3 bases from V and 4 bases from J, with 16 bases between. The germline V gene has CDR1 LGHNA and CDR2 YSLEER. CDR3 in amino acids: CASSHIADGLYNEQFF. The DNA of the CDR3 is TGCGCCAGCAGCCACATAGCGGACGGCTTGTACAATGAGCAGTTCTTC.

The CDR3 here is CSVGRDSGANVLTF. As DNA, the CDR3 is TGCAGCGTTGGGAGGGACTCTGGGGCCAACGTCCTGACTTTC. V gene TRBV29-1 combines with J gene TRBJ2-6; tentatively, D is TRBD2 (6 bases). From germline, CDR1 is SQVTM and CDR2 ANQGSEA. V dropped 4 bases and J dropped 0 bases, with 7 bases sitting between them. This CDR3 is built from 14 residues.

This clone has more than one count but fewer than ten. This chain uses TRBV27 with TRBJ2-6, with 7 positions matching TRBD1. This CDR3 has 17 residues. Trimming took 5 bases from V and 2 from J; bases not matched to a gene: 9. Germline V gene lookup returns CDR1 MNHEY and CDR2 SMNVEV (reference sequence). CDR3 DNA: TGTGCCAGCAGTAACAGGGGCTTCTTGGCTGGGGCCAACGTCCTGACTTTC. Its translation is CASSNRGFLAGANVLTF.

The CDR3 DNA follows: TGTGCCAGCAGCTTGGGAGCGGGAGTCAATGAGCAGTTCTTC. It encodes CASSLGAGVNEQFF. This chain uses TRBV11-3 with TRBJ2-1; 8 bases match TRBD2. Losses at the gene ends were 3 bases for V and 6 bases for J; bases not matched to a gene: 4. Germline V gives CDR1 SGHNT, CDR2 YENEEA. This CDR3 region has 14 residues.

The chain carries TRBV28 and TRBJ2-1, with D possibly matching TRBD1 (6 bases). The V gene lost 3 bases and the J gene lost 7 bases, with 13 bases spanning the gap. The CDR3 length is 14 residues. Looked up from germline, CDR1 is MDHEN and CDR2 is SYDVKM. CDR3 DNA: TGTGCCAGCAGTTTTTCAGGGGCGCGTAATGAGCAGTTCTTC. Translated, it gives CASSFSGARNEQFF. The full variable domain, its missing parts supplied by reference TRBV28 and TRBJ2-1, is DVKVTQSSRYLVKRTGEKVFLECVQDMDHENMFWYRQDPGLGLRLIYFSYDVKMKEKGDIPEGYSVSREKKERFSLILESASTNQTSMYLCASSFSGARNEQFFGPGTRLTVL.

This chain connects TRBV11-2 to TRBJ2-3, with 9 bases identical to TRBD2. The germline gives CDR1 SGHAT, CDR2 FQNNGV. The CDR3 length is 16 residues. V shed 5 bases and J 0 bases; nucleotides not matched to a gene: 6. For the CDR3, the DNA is TGTGCCAGCAGCATCTTACTAGCGGGCAGCACAGATACGCAGTATTTT. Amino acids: CASSILLAGSTDTQYF.

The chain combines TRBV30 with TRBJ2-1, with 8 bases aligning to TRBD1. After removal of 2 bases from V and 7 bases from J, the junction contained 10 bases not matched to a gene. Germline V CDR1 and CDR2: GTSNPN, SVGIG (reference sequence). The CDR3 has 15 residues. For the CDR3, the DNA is TGTGCCTGGAGTTCGGACAGGGAGGTATGGAATGAGCAGTTCTTC. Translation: CAWSSDREVWNEQFF.

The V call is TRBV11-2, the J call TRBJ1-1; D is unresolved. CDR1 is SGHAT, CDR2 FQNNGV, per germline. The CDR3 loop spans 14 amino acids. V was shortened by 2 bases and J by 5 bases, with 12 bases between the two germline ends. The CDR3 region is CASSLTGSVTEAFF. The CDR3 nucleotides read TGTGCCAGCAGCTTAACGGGTTCAGTGACTGAAGCTTTCTTT.

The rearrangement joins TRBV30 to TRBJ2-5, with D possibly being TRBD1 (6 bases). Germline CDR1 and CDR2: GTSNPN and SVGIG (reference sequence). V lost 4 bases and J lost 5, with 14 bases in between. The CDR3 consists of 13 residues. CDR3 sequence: CAWMGQGIETQYF. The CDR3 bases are TGTGCCTGGATGGGGCAGGGGATTGAGACCCAGTACTTC. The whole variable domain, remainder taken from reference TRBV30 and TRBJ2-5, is SQTIHQWPATLVQPVGSPLSLECTVEGTSNPNLYWYRQAAGRGLQLLFYSVGIGQISSEVPQNLSASRPQDRQFILSSKKLLLSDSGFYLCAWMGQGIETQYFGPGTRLLVL.